Listed here is a single T cell receptor beta chain. Per the original data handling: Estimated nucleated cell counts came from reference gene primer amplification. Produced via immunoSEQ multiplex PCR; TCRdb's table is partial and in-frame only. Clone size and the V and J calls come from that table; the DNA yielded D and trimming. The repertoire consists of approximately 360,000 clones, with 89% occurring once and the leading ten covering over 1%. These data belong to a study of blood T cell repertoires in COVID-19. For the study at large: Both acute and convalescent COVID-19 samples were obtained from the United States, Italy and Spain. PBMCs, B-cell-depleted T cells, or T cells were the source of the cDNA or gDNA that made up the material.

The sequence was obtained from a man in his forties with acute or convalescent COVID-19. The sequencing sample was made of peripheral blood.

The CDR3 reads CASSQTVPSGSYEQYF. CDR3 nucleotide sequence: TGCGCCAGCAGTCAAACCGTCCCTAGCGGATCCTACGAGCAGTACTTC. This chain connects TRBV23-1 to TRBJ2-7, with 7 nucleotides matching TRBD2. TRBV23-1 is classed as an ORF, of uncertain function. The CDR3 runs to 16 residues. Germline trimming cut 2 bases from V and 1 base from J; bases unmatched to any gene: 8.